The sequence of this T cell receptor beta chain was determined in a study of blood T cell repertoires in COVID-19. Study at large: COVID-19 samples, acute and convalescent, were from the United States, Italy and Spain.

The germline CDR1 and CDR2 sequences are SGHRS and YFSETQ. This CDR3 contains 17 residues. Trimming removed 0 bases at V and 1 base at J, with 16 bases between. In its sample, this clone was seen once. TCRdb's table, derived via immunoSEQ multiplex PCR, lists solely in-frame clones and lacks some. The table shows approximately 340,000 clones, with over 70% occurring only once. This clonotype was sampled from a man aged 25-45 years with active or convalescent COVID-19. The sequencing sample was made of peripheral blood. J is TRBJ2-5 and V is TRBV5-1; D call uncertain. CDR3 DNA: TGCGCCAGCAGCTTGGGTCTCACGAGAGCCCTCCAAGAGACCCAGTACTTC. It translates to CASSLGLTRALQETQYF.